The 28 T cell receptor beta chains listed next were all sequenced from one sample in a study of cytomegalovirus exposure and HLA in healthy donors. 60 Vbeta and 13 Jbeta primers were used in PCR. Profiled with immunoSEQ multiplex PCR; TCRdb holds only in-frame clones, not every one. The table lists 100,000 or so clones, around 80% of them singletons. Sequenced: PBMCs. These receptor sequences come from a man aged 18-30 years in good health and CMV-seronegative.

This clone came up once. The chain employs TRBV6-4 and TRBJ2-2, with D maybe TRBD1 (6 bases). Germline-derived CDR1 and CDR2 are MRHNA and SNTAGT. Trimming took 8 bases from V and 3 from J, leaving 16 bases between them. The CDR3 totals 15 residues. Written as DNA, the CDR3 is TGTGCCAGCCGGACAGATACTACCGACACCGGGGAGCTGTTTTTT. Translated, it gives CASRTDTTDTGELFF.

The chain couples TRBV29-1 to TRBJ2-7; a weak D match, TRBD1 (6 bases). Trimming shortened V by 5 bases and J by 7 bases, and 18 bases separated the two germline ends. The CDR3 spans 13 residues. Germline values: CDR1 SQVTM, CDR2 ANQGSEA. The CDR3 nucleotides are TGCAGCGTTCGTCAGGACAGCGGAATAGAGCAGTACTTC. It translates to CSVRQDSGIEQYF.

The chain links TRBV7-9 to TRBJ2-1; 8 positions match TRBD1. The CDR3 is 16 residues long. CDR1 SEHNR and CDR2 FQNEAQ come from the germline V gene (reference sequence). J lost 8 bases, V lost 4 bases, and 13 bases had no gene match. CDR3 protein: CASSSRRQGKGDEQFF. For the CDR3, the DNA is TGTGCCAGCAGCTCCCGTAGACAGGGGAAGGGCGATGAGCAGTTCTTC.

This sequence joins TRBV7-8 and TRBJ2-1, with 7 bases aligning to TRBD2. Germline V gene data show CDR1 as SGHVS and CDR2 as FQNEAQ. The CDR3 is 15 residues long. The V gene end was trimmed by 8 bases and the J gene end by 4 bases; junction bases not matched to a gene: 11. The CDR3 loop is CASAPRDYRYNEQFF. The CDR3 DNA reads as TGTGCCAGCGCGCCCCGGGACTATCGGTACAATGAGCAGTTCTTC.

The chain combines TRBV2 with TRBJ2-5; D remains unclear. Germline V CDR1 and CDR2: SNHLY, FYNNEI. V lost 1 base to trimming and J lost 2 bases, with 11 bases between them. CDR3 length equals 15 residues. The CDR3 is CASSEGESLQETQYF. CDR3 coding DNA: TGTGCCAGCAGTGAAGGCGAGAGTCTTCAAGAGACCCAGTACTTC.

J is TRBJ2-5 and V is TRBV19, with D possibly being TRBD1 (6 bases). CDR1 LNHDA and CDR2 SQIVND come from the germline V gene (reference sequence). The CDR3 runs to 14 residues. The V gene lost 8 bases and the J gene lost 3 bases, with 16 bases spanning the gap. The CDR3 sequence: CASAPGHTEETQYF. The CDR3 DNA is TGTGCCAGTGCCCCGGGACACACGGAAGAGACCCAGTACTTC.

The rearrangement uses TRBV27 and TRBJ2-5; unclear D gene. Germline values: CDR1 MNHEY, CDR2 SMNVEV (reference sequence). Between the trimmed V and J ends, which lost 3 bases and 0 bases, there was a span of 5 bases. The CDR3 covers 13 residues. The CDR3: CASSFSNQETQYF. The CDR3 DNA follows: TGTGCCAGCAGTTTCAGTAACCAAGAGACCCAGTACTTC.

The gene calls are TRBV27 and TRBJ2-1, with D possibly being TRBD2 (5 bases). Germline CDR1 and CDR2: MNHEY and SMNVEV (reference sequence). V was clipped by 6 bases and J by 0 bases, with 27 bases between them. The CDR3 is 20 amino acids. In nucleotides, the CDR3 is TGTGCCAGCAGCAGACGCGCGCGAGTTTTTAGCGAGAGCTCCTACAATGAGCAGTTCTTC. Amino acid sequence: CASSRRARVFSESSYNEQFF.

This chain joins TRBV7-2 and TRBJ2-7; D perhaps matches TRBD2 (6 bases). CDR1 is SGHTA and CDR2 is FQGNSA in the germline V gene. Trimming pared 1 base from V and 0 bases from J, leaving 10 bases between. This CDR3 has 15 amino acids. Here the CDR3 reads CASSLVPLASYEQYF. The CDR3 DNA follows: TGTGCCAGCAGCTTAGTCCCACTAGCCTCCTACGAGCAGTACTTC.

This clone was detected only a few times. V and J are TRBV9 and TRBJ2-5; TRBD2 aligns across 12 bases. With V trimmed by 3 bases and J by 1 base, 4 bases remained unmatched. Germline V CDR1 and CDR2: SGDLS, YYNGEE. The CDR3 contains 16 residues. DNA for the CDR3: TGTGCCAGCAGCGCCCTAGCGGGAGGGGGCCAAGAGACCCAGTACTTC. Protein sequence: CASSALAGGGQETQYF.

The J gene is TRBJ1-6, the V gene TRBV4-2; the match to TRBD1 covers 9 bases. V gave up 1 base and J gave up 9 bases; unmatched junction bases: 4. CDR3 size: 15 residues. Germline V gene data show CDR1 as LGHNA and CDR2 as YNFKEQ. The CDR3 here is CASSQAGTGSSPLHF. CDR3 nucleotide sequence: TGTGCCAGCAGCCAAGCGGGGACAGGGAGTTCACCCCTCCACTTT.

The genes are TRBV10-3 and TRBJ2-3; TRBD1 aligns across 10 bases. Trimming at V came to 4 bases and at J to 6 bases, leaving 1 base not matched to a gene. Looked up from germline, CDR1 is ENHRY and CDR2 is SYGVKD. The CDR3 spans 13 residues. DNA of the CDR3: TGTGCCATCAGTGGGGGACAGGGGGATACGCAGTATTTT. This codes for CAISGGQGDTQYF.

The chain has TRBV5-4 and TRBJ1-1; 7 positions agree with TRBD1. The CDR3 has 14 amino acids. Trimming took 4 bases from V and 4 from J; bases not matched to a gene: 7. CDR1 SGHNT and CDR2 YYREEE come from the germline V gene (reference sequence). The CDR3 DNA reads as TGTGCCAGCAGCGAGGAAACAGGGGCCACTGAAGCTTTCTTT. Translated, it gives CASSEETGATEAFF.

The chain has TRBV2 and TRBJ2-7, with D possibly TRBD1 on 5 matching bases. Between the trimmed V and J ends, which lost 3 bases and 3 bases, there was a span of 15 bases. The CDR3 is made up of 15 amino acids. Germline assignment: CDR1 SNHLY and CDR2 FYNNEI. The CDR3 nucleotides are TGTGCCAGCAGTGACCGGCGGAAAGGGGACTACGAGCAGTACTTC. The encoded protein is CASSDRRKGDYEQYF.

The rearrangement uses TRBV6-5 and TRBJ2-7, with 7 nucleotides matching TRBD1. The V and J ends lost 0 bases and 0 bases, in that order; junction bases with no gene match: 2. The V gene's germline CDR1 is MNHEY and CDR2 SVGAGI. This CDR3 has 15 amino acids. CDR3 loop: CASSYSNRGSYEQYF. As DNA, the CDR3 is TGTGCCAGCAGTTACTCGAACAGGGGCTCCTACGAGCAGTACTTC.

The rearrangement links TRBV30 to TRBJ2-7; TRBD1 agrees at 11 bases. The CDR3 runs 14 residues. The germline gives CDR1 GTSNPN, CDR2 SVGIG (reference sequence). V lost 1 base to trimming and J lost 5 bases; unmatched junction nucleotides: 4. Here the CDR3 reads CAWSEGQGVHEQYF. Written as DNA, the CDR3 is TGTGCCTGGAGTGAGGGACAGGGGGTCCACGAGCAGTACTTC.

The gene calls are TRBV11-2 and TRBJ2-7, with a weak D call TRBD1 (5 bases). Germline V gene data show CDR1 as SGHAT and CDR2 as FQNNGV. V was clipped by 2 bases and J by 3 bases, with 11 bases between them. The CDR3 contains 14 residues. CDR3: CASSLSPQGYEQYF. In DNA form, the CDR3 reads TGTGCCAGCAGCTTATCACCTCAGGGCTACGAGCAGTACTTC.

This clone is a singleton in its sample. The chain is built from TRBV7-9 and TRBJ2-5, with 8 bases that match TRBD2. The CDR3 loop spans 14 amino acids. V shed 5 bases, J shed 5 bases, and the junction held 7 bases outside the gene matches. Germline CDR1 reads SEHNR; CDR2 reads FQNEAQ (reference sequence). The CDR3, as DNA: TGTGCCAGCAGCGAGAGCGGGAGTATGGAGACCCAGTACTTC. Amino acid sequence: CASSESGSMETQYF.

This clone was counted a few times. CDR3 DNA: TGTGCCAGCAGCTTAGTCTGGGAGGGGAATCAGCCCCAGCATTTT. Its translation: CASSLVWEGNQPQHF. The chain employs TRBV7-2 and TRBJ1-5; D may be TRBD1 (5 bases). V was cut by 1 base and J by 4 bases, with 11 bases left in between. The germline V gene has CDR1 SGHTA and CDR2 FQGNSA. CDR3 size: 15 residues.

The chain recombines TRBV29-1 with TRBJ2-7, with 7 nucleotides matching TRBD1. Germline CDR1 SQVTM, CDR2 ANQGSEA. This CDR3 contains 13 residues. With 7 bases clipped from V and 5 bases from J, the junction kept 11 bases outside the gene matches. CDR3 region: CSAGDRVGHEQYF. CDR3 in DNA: TGCAGCGCCGGAGACAGGGTCGGCCACGAGCAGTACTTC.

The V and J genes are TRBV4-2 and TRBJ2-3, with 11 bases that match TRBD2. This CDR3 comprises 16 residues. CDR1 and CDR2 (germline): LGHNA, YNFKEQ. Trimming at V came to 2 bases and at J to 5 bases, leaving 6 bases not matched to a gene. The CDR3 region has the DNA TGTGCCAGCAGCCAAATTAGCGGGGGGGGGCAAGATACGCAGTATTTT. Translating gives CASSQISGGGQDTQYF.

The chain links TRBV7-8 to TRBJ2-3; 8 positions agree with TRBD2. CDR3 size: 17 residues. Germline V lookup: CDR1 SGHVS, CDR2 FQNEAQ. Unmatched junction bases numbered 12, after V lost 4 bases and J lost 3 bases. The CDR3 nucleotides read TGTGCCAGCAGCTCGGAGGCAGCGGGAGTGGGTACAGATACGCAGTATTTT. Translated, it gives CASSSEAAGVGTDTQYF.

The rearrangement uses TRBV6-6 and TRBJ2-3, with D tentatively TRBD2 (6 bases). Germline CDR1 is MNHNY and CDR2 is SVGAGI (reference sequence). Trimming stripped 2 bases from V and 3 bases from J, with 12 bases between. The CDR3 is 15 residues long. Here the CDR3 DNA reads TGTGCCAGCAGTTACGGAGGGGTGAGGACAGATACGCAGTATTTT. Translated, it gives CASSYGGVRTDTQYF.

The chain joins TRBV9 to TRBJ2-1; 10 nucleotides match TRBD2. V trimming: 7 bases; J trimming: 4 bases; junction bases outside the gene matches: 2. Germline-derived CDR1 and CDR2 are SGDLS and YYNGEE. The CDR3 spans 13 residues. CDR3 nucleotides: TGTGCCAGCGGAGCGGGAGGGTACAATGAGCAGTTCTTC. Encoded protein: CASGAGGYNEQFF.

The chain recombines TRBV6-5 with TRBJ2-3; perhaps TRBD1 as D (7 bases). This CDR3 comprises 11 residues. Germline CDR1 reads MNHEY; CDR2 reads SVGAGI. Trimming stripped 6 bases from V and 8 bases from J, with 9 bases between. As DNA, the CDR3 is TGTGCCAGCAGCCAGGGGGGTACGCAGTATTTT. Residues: CASSQGGTQYF.

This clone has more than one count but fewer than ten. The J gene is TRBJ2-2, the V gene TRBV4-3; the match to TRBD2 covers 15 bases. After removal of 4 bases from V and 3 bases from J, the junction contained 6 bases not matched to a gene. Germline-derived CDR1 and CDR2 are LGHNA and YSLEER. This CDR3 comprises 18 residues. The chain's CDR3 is CASSPGLAGGPDTGELFF. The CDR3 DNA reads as TGCGCCAGCAGCCCCGGACTAGCGGGAGGGCCGGACACCGGGGAGCTGTTTTTT.

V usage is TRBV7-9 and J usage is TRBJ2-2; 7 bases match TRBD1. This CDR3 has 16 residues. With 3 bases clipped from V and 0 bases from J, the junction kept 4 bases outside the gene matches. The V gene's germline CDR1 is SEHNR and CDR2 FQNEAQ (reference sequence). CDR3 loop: CASSFLQGTNTGELFF. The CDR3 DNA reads TGTGCCAGCAGCTTCCTACAGGGGACGAACACCGGGGAGCTGTTTTTT.

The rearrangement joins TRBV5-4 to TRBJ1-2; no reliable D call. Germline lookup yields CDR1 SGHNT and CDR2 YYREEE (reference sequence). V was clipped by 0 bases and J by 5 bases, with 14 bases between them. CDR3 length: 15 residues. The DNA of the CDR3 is TGTGCCAGCAGCTTGGTGGGCAGGTCTGGGTATGGCTACACCTTC. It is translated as CASSLVGRSGYGYTF. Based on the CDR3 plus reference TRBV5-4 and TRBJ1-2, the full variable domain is ETGVTQSPTHLIKTRGQQVTLRCSSQSGHNTVSWYQQALGQGPQFIFQYYREEENGRGNFPPRFSGLQFPNYSSELNVNALELDDSALYLCASSLVGRSGYGYTFGSGTRLTVV.